These 10 T cell receptor beta chains came from one sample sequenced in a study of blood T cells in healthy people across ages. Sample-barcoded 5' priming and a J-beta primer mix drove a second PCR of 7 to 11 cycles. MiXCR was run by TCRdb on the 5' RACE reads, yielding one entry per CDR3 protein. The sample yields some 700,000 distinct CDR3 sequences, about 24% seen once. Source material: blood. All receptors derive from a man between 65 and 79 years old in good health.

This clonotype was detected once. One junction end disagrees with the germline gene, perhaps due to a read error. This chain uses TRBV18 with TRBJ2-6; weak D call: TRBD1 (5 bases). Germline loops: CDR1 KGHSH, CDR2 LQKENI. The CDR3 runs to 13 residues. The CDR3 here is CASAPSGANVPTF. For the CDR3, the DNA is TGTGCCAGCGCTCCCTCTGGGGCCAACGTCCCGACCTTC.

This chain connects TRBV21-1 to TRBJ1-4; the table's D call of TRBD1 was not tested on the DNA. TRBV21-1 is listed as a pseudogene. The CDR3 consists of 15 residues. The CDR3: CASLPCRGAVEKLFF. In DNA, the CDR3 is TGTGCCAGTCTCCCATGCCGGGGCGCGGTTGAAAAACTGTTTTTT.

This clonotype occurred a few times. This chain uses TRBV7-2 with TRBJ2-5; D is ambiguous. The CDR3 is 13 amino acids. V was clipped by 1 base and J by 4 bases, with 7 bases between them. Per the germline V gene, CDR1 is SGHTA and CDR2 is FQGNSA. CDR3 DNA: TGTGCCAGCAGCTTAGGCTATCCAGAGACCCAGTACTTC. Translated, it gives CASSLGYPETQYF.

The chain is built from TRBV3-1 and TRBJ2-4; 9 bases align to TRBD1. The CDR3 spans 14 residues. With 7 bases clipped from V and 4 bases from J, the junction kept 5 bases outside the gene matches. Germline V lookup: CDR1 LGHDT, CDR2 YNNKEL (reference sequence). The CDR3 here is CASNPDRGKNIQYF. DNA for the CDR3: TGTGCCAGCAACCCAGACAGGGGGAAAAACATTCAGTACTTC.

The V call is TRBV11-1, the J call TRBJ2-1, with D possibly being TRBD1 (5 bases). The V gene lost 3 bases and the J gene lost 9 bases, with 18 bases spanning the gap. Germline V CDR1 and CDR2: SGHAT, FQDESV (reference sequence). The CDR3 is 15 amino acids. CDR3 loop: CASSFGHRSSLEQFF. CDR3 nucleotide sequence: TGTGCCAGCAGCTTCGGACATAGGTCATCTCTTGAGCAGTTCTTC. Full variable domain (remainder filled in from reference TRBV11-1 and TRBJ2-1): EAEVAQSPRYKITEKSQAVAFWCDPISGHATLYWYRQILGQGPELLVQFQDESVVDDSQLPKDRFSAERLKGVDSTLKIQPAELGDSAMYLCASSFGHRSSLEQFFGPGTRLTVL.

The genes are TRBV19 and TRBJ1-1; possibly TRBD1 for D (5 bases). V lost 6 bases to trimming and J lost 7 bases, with 15 bases between them. CDR1 and CDR2 from the germline V gene are LNHDA and SQIVND (reference sequence). There are 13 residues in the CDR3. CDR3 sequence (DNA): TGTGCCAGTAGGCGACAGCCAACCTTTGAAGCTTTCTTT. Its protein product is CASRRQPTFEAFF.

The sample holds a few counts of this clonotype. This sequence joins TRBV5-1 and TRBJ1-1; possibly TRBD1 for D (6 bases). The V end was cut by 6 bases, the J end by 3 bases, with 15 bases between. This CDR3 spans 14 amino acids. Germline CDR1 is SGHRS and CDR2 is YFSETQ. CDR3 in DNA: TGCGCCAGCAACCCCGGGACAACGTACACTGAAGCTTTCTTT. Amino acids: CASNPGTTYTEAFF.

The V and J genes are TRBV20-1 and TRBJ2-1; 7 bases are shared with TRBD2. CDR3 size: 13 residues. The V segment lost 4 bases and the J segment 6 bases; nucleotides outside the gene matches: 6. The germline V gene encodes CDR1 DFQATT and CDR2 SNEGSKA (reference sequence). Here the CDR3 DNA reads TGCAGTGCTATTGGGACTACTTTCAATGAGCAGTTCTTC. Translating gives CSAIGTTFNEQFF.

About this clonotype: An end of the junction does not agree with germline; a read error may underlie this. The rearrangement joins TRBV12-3 or TRBV12-4 to TRBJ2-3; 12 nucleotides align to TRBD2. This CDR3 has 15 amino acids. CDR3 sequence (DNA): TGTGCCGGCAGCCCGACGGGACTAGCGGGAGATACGCAGTATTTT. This sequence encodes CAGSPTGLAGDTQYF.

The V and J genes are TRBV16 and TRBJ2-5; 9 bases agree with TRBD1. J lost 0 bases, V lost 4 bases, and 3 bases had no gene match. CDR3 length: 15 amino acids. Germline values: CDR1 KGHSY, CDR2 FQNENV. CDR3 loop: CASSLGTGNQETQYF. CDR3 nucleotide sequence: TGTGCCAGCAGCCTTGGGACAGGGAACCAAGAGACCCAGTACTTC.